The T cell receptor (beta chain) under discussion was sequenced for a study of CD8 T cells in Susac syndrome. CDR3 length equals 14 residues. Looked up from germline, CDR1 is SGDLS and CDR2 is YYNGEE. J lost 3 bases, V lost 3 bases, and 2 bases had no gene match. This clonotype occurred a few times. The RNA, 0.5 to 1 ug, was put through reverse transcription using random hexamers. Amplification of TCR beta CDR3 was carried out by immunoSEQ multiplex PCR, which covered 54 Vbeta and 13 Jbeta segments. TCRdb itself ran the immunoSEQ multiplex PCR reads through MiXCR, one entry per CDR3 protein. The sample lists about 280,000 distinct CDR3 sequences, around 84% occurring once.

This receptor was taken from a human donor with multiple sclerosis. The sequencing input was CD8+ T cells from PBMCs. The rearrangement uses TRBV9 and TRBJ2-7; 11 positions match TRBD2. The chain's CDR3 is CASSAGLADYEQYF. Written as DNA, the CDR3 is TGTGCCAGCAGCGCGGGACTAGCGGACTACGAGCAGTACTTC.